Listed here are 26 T cell receptor beta chains from one sample, sequenced in a study of T cells in Graves' hyperthyroidism and ophthalmopathy. RNA transcripts gave rise to amplified TCR beta CDR3 regions. Using the HTBI primer set, a first-round RT-PCR was run on the TCR CDR3. TCRdb reprocessed the multiplex PCR reads via MiXCR and lists one record per CDR3 protein. The data contain about 160,000 distinct CDR3 sequences, over 8% of them singletons. Sequences were obtained from blood. The receptors come from a woman aged 18-29 years with Graves' hyperthyroidism that later progressed to Graves' ophthalmopathy.

This clonotype was seen many times. CDR3 bases: TGTGCCAGCAGCCCTAACTACGGGGAGCTGTTTTTT. Translated: CASSPNYGELFF. The genes are TRBV7-9 and TRBJ2-2; D ambiguous. Per germline, CDR1 SEHNR and CDR2 FQNEAQ (reference sequence). The CDR3 runs to 12 residues. V was clipped by 5 bases and J by 7 bases, with 8 bases between them.

The chain has TRBV4-2 and TRBJ1-1, with D possibly matching TRBD1 (5 bases). This CDR3 is 13 amino acids long. CDR1 and CDR2 from the germline V gene are LGHNA and YNFKEQ. Deletions cut 0 bases from V and 11 bases from J, with 13 bases between. The CDR3 protein is CASSQDGGTWAFF. DNA for the CDR3: TGTGCCAGCAGCCAAGACGGGGGGACTTGGGCTTTCTTT.

The table lists this clonotype with a few counts. The chain uses TRBV7-8 and TRBJ1-3; 8 positions match TRBD1. CDR3 length: 13 residues. Trimming took 8 bases from V and 1 from J; bases not matched to a gene: 1. Germline assignment: CDR1 SGHVS and CDR2 FQNEAQ. The CDR3 protein is CASGDRSGNTIYF. The CDR3 coding sequence is TGTGCCAGCGGGGACAGGTCTGGAAACACCATATATTTT.

This clonotype has only a few counts. The chain has TRBV29-1 and TRBJ1-1, with a weak D call TRBD1 (5 bases). The V gene's germline CDR1 is SQVTM and CDR2 ANQGSEA. This CDR3 region has 12 residues. The ends were cut back, 8 bases at V and 4 bases at J, with 14 bases in the middle. Written as DNA, the CDR3 is TGCAGCTGCCGGACGGGGCTCACTGAAGCTTTCTTT. Amino acids: CSCRTGLTEAFF.

The J gene is TRBJ2-7, the V gene TRBV28; 8 bases are a match to TRBD2. Germline V lookup: CDR1 MDHEN, CDR2 SYDVKM. V trimming: 6 bases; J trimming: 4 bases; junction bases outside the gene matches: 11. The CDR3 consists of 15 residues. CDR3: CASSLGTRVFYEQYF. The CDR3, as DNA: TGTGCCAGCAGCCTCGGGACTAGGGTGTTTTACGAGCAGTACTTC.

This clonotype came up many times. The rearrangement joins TRBV2 to TRBJ2-7; 10 bases line up with TRBD2. Germline V CDR1 and CDR2: SNHLY, FYNNEI. This CDR3 is 18 amino acids long. Unmatched junction bases numbered 18, after V lost 8 bases and J lost 2 bases. For the CDR3, the DNA is TGTGCCAGCCGCCACCCCGGACTAGCGGACAAGGCCACCTACGAGCAGTACTTC. Encoded protein: CASRHPGLADKATYEQYF.

This clonotype was detected ten times or more. J is TRBJ2-1 and V is TRBV30; D not resolved. Deletions cut 4 bases from V and 0 bases from J, with 13 bases between. Per germline, CDR1 GTSNPN and CDR2 SVGIG (reference sequence). The CDR3 is 15 residues long. DNA of the CDR3: TGTGCCTGGACCCAGATGCCATACTCCTACAATGAGCAGTTCTTC. Translated: CAWTQMPYSYNEQFF.

This clonotype appeared many times. The chain carries TRBV28 and TRBJ2-1; 10 bases line up with TRBD2. Germline V gene sequence: CDR1 MDHEN, CDR2 SYDVKM. The CDR3 is made up of 19 amino acids. V was clipped by 3 bases and J by 0 bases; unmatched bases: 11. The CDR3 DNA follows: TGTGCCAGCAGTTTCGCCTGGACTAGCGGTTTAAGCTCCTACAATGAGCAGTTCTTC. This codes for CASSFAWTSGLSSYNEQFF.

The sample holds many counts of this clonotype. This rearrangement joins TRBV5-1 to TRBJ2-1, with 7 bases fitting TRBD1. V lost 2 bases to trimming and J lost 5 bases; unmatched junction nucleotides: 1. Germline V gives CDR1 SGHRS, CDR2 YFSETQ. The CDR3 is made up of 13 amino acids. This CDR3 reads CASSFGTDNEQFF. Written as DNA, the CDR3 is TGCGCCAGCAGCTTCGGGACAGACAATGAGCAGTTCTTC. The full variable domain, in which reference TRBV5-1 and TRBJ2-1 provide the parts outside the CDR3, is KAGVTQTPRYLIKTRGQQVTLSCSPISGHRSVSWYQQTPGQGLQFLFEYFSETQRNKGNFPGRFSGRQFSNSRSEMNVSTLELGDSALYLCASSFGTDNEQFFGPGTRLTVL.

This clonotype was seen at least ten times. This chain joins TRBV2 and TRBJ1-3; 7 bases are a match to TRBD1. Trimming took 9 bases from V and 11 from J; bases not matched to a gene: 22. The CDR3 spans 16 residues. CDR1 SNHLY and CDR2 FYNNEI come from the germline V gene. The CDR3 loop reads CASTLSRDRGSGAIYF. CDR3 bases: TGTGCCAGTACCCTCTCCCGGGACAGAGGATCCGGAGCCATATATTTT.

This clonotype was detected many times. The chain recombines TRBV11-3 with TRBJ1-2, with TRBD1 matching over 7 bases. CDR3 length: 15 residues. Germline V gives CDR1 SGHNT, CDR2 YENEEA. V was clipped by 4 bases and J by 6 bases; unmatched bases: 11. CDR3 protein: CASSYLDRQGDGYTF. Here the CDR3 DNA reads TGTGCCAGCAGCTACCTAGACAGGCAGGGGGATGGCTACACCTTC.

This clonotype was recorded at least ten times. J is TRBJ1-2 and V is TRBV10-3; D ambiguous. Trimming shortened V by 8 bases and J by 1 base, and 11 bases separated the two germline ends. The germline gives CDR1 ENHRY, CDR2 SYGVKD. The CDR3 extends over 13 amino acids. The CDR3 here is CAIGTQSNYGYTF. CDR3 DNA sequence: TGTGCCATCGGTACGCAGAGTAACTATGGCTACACCTTC.

Concerning this clonotype: A much larger clone lies one base from this, so it may be a read error. This chain uses TRBV6-1 with TRBJ2-7; a possible D gene is TRBD1 (6 bases). The germline V gene has CDR1 MNHNS and CDR2 SASEGT. This CDR3 spans 15 amino acids. Trimming left V 1 base short and J 6 bases short, with 16 bases between. The CDR3 DNA reads TGTGCCAGCAGTGAAGTGTCAGGGGCTACCTGCGAGCAGTACTTC. Amino acid sequence: CASSEVSGATCEQYF.

There are many counts of this clonotype. The rearrangement uses TRBV20-1 and TRBJ2-7; 8 bases are shared with TRBD1. V lost 6 bases, J lost 0 bases, and 10 bases stayed unmatched. This CDR3 comprises 15 residues. The V gene's germline CDR1 is DFQATT and CDR2 SNEGSKA (reference sequence). CDR3 nucleotide sequence: TGCAGTGCAACCCTACGGACAGGGACCTCCTACGAGCAGTACTTC. Residues: CSATLRTGTSYEQYF.

About this clonotype itself: The junction and the germline gene differ at one end; a read error may be behind it. This rearrangement joins TRBV2 to TRBJ2-3; 9 positions agree with TRBD1. The CDR3 has 15 amino acids. The germline V gene has CDR1 SNHLY and CDR2 FYNNEI. The CDR3 spells CVSRGGTGLEDTQYF. The CDR3 DNA follows: TGTGTCAGCAGGGGCGGGACAGGGTTAGAAGATACGCAGTATTTT.

This clonotype occurred many times. The CDR3 region is CASSSRATPGEAFF. CDR3 nucleotide sequence: TGTGCCAGCAGCTCGCGGGCAACACCGGGGGAAGCTTTCTTT. V is TRBV5-8 and J is TRBJ1-1; unclear D gene. Trimming took 3 bases from V and 8 from J, leaving 17 bases between them. CDR3 size: 14 residues. CDR1 is SGHTS, CDR2 YDEGEE, per germline.

This clonotype was observed a handful of times. This chain connects TRBV6-2 or TRBV6-3 to TRBJ2-7; possibly TRBD1 for D (5 bases). The germline V and J ends were trimmed by 0 bases and 1 base, with 16 bases remaining between them. Germline lookup yields CDR1 MNHEY and CDR2 SVGEGT. The CDR3 covers 17 residues. This chain's CDR3 is CASSYSISDIGSYEQYF. CDR3 nucleotides: TGTGCCAGCAGTTACTCGATATCGGACATTGGGTCCTACGAGCAGTACTTC.

This clonotype was found a few times. The V gene is TRBV4-1, the J gene TRBJ2-5; 13 bases map to TRBD2. This CDR3 spans 16 amino acids. V was pared by 6 bases and J by 5 bases, with 9 bases of the junction left unmatched. CDR1 is MGHRA, CDR2 YSYEKL, per germline. CDR3 sequence reads: CASRRTSGSPRETQYF. The DNA for the CDR3 is TGCGCCAGCAGACGGACTAGCGGGAGCCCGCGGGAGACCCAGTACTTC.

This clonotype was recorded a few times. The chain employs TRBV19 and TRBJ1-3; D gene uncertain. The CDR3 has 16 amino acids. Germline CDR1 and CDR2: LNHDA and SQIVND (reference sequence). The V and J ends lost 2 bases and 0 bases respectively, with 11 bases between them. In nucleotides, the CDR3 is TGTGCCAGTAGTATATACAGAGCAGTCTCTGGAAACACCATATATTTT. Its protein product is CASSIYRAVSGNTIYF.

This clonotype was recorded many times. This chain joins TRBV5-6 and TRBJ1-5; D is uncertain. CDR3 length equals 12 residues. Trimming removed 2 bases at V and 0 bases at J, with 0 bases between. Looked up from germline, CDR1 is SGHDT and CDR2 is YYEEEE. CDR3 region: CASSFSNQPQHF. The CDR3 DNA sequence: TGTGCCAGCAGCTTTAGCAATCAGCCCCAGCATTTT.

In this sample, this clonotype turned up many times. The chain combines TRBV7-9 with TRBJ1-6; 8 bases align to TRBD1. Germline values: CDR1 SEHNR, CDR2 FQNEAQ (reference sequence). V was pared by 5 bases and J by 7 bases, with 7 bases of the junction left unmatched. This CDR3 comprises 15 residues. The DNA for the CDR3 is TGTGCCAGCAGCCTCGGACAGGGATCAAATTCACCCCTCCACTTT. Encoded protein: CASSLGQGSNSPLHF. The full variable domain, its missing parts supplied by reference TRBV7-9 and TRBJ1-6, is DTGVSQNPRHKITKRGQNVTFRCDPISEHNRLYWYRQTLGQGPEFLTYFQNEAQLEKSRLLSDRFSAERPKGSFSTLEIQRTEQGDSAMYLCASSLGQGSNSPLHFGNGTRLTVT.

Only a few counts were recorded for this clonotype. The J gene is TRBJ2-1, the V gene TRBV19; 12 bases agree with TRBD2. V lost 3 bases, J lost 6 bases, and 6 bases stayed unmatched. CDR3 length: 16 amino acids. The germline V gene has CDR1 LNHDA and CDR2 SQIVND (reference sequence). The CDR3 sequence is CASSISRLAGANEQFF. CDR3 bases: TGTGCCAGTAGTATTTCTAGACTAGCGGGAGCCAATGAGCAGTTCTTC. Looking up the rest from reference TRBV19 and TRBJ2-1 gives the full variable domain: DGGITQSPKYLFRKEGQNVTLSCEQNLNHDAMYWYRQDPGQGLRLIYYSQIVNDFQKGDIAEGYSVSREKKESFPLTVTSAQKNPTAFYLCASSISRLAGANEQFFGPGTRLTVL.

This clonotype was seen more than once but under ten times. The chain links TRBV4-1 to TRBJ1-2, with 10 bases identical to TRBD1. The CDR3 is made up of 14 amino acids. The V and J ends lost 3 bases and 7 bases, in that order; junction bases with no gene match: 5. The germline CDR1 and CDR2 sequences are MGHRA and YSYEKL. The CDR3 is CASSHGTGVGGYTF. CDR3 in DNA: TGCGCCAGCAGCCACGGGACAGGGGTTGGTGGCTACACCTTC.

In this sample, this clonotype turned up many times. J is TRBJ1-1 and V is TRBV18; no clear D gene. The length of the CDR3 is 16 residues. V lost 3 bases, J lost 2 bases, and 16 bases lay in between. From germline, CDR1 is KGHSH and CDR2 LQKENI. CDR3 loop: CASSPNVEIGNTEAFF. Written as DNA, the CDR3 is TGTGCCAGCTCACCTAACGTGGAGATAGGAAACACTGAAGCTTTCTTT.

This clonotype was observed many times. V gene TRBV29-1 combines with J gene TRBJ1-5; TRBD1 matches 8 bases. The CDR3 consists of 15 residues. V was pared by 4 bases and J by 1 base, with 6 bases of the junction left unmatched. Germline values: CDR1 SQVTM, CDR2 ANQGSEA. CDR3 DNA: TGCAGCGTTGGGGCAGGGGGCGCGAGCAATCAGCCCCAGCATTTT. Translating it yields CSVGAGGASNQPQHF. Based on the CDR3 plus reference TRBV29-1 and TRBJ1-5, the full variable domain is SAVISQKPSRDICQRGTSLTIQCQVDSQVTMMFWYRQQPGQSLTLIATANQGSEATYESGFVIDKFPISRPNLTFSTLTVSNMSPEDSSIYLCSVGAGGASNQPQHFGDGTRLSIL.

This clonotype appeared many times. V gene TRBV20-1 combines with J gene TRBJ2-3; D uncertain. The CDR3 spans 12 residues. Trimming cost V 1 base and J 4 bases, with 6 bases left between them. Germline assignment: CDR1 DFQATT and CDR2 SNEGSKA (reference sequence). The CDR3 sequence: CSARAPSDTQYF. The CDR3 bases are TGCAGTGCTAGAGCCCCTTCAGATACGCAGTATTTT.